The 17 T cell receptor beta chains presented below share a single source sample, sequenced in a study of T-cell memory formation after mild COVID-19 (TCRdb year 2021). Library prep was done by 5' RACE. Sequencer: Illumina NovaSeq 6000. TCRdb redid the processing of the public reads, applying fastp at Q25 and MiXCR, and retained in-frame beta chains. Each CDR3 protein gets just one entry, which takes the most common genes and DNA from the rows behind it. In all, the sample holds around 530,000 distinct CDR3 sequences, and less than 25% of those were seen once. The ten largest clones represent approximately 8% of the sample. Sequencing was done on a sample of PBMCs or a T cell subset sorted from them (not recorded which). These receptors came from an adult woman who had mild COVID-19 (a few samples of this study predate the infection). The sample titles of this study are shuffled in the database, so cell type and time point are left out; the donor was told from shared clones.

This clonotype was seen a handful of times. V gene TRBV24-1 combines with J gene TRBJ2-5, with D tentatively TRBD2 (6 bases). V shed 7 bases and J shed 4 bases, with 12 bases lying between them. Germline V gene data show CDR1 as KGHDR and CDR2 as SFDVKD. CDR3 size: 13 residues. The CDR3 sequence is CATSRGRGETQYF. CDR3 nucleotide sequence: TGTGCCACCAGCCGCGGGCGGGGAGAGACCCAGTACTTC.

The chain combines TRBV27 with TRBJ2-5; the match to TRBD1 covers 9 bases. The CDR3 consists of 14 residues. Germline V lookup: CDR1 MNHEY, CDR2 SMNVEV (reference sequence). The V gene end was trimmed by 1 base and the J gene end by 5 bases; junction bases not matched to a gene: 2. The CDR3: CASSLYDRGETQYF. The CDR3, as DNA: TGTGCCAGCAGTTTATATGACAGGGGGGAGACCCAGTACTTC.

The genes are TRBV4-1 and TRBJ1-3, with D possibly being TRBD1 (5 bases). The V end lost 0 bases, the J end lost 4 bases, and 19 bases lay between the germline ends. Germline lookup yields CDR1 MGHRA and CDR2 YSYEKL. This CDR3 is built from 18 residues. The CDR3 DNA follows: TGCGCCAGCAGCCAAGATCAGGCGGGGGTCTTGCTCGGAAACACCATATATTTT. Translating it yields CASSQDQAGVLLGNTIYF.

The V call is TRBV18, the J call TRBJ2-1; 8 bases are shared with TRBD1. Germline CDR1 KGHSH, CDR2 LQKENI. The ends lost 3 bases at V and 5 bases at J; junction bases unmatched: 6. CDR3 length equals 15 residues. CDR3 amino acids: CASSPTRQGNNEQFF. As DNA, the CDR3 is TGTGCCAGCTCACCCACCCGACAGGGGAACAATGAGCAGTTCTTC.

In this sample, this clonotype turned up a few times. This sequence joins TRBV30 and TRBJ2-7; 10 nucleotides agree with TRBD2. CDR1 GTSNPN and CDR2 SVGIG come from the germline V gene (reference sequence). This CDR3 comprises 15 residues. The junction had 11 bases not matched to a gene; V was cut back by 6 bases and J by 3 bases. CDR3 DNA: TGTGCCTGCAGACCAGCGGGAGGGAGGGGCTACGAGCAGTACTTC. It is translated as CACRPAGGRGYEQYF.

The CDR3 here is CASSPGGINYGYTF. CDR3 nucleotide sequence: TGTGCCAGCAGCCCTGGTGGCATTAACTATGGCTACACCTTC. The chain links TRBV5-6 to TRBJ1-2; D is undetermined. The V end was cut by 4 bases, the J end by 1 base, with 11 bases between. The CDR3 is 14 residues long. CDR1 is SGHDT and CDR2 is YYEEEE in the germline V gene.

This clonotype has only a few counts. The rearrangement uses TRBV4-3 and TRBJ2-6; TRBD2 agrees at 7 bases. The length of the CDR3 is 18 residues. From germline, CDR1 is LGHNA and CDR2 YSLEER. J gave up 2 bases and V 0 bases, and 7 bases lay outside the gene matches. The CDR3 region has the DNA TGCGCCAGCAGCCAAGAAAGGGGAGGGTGGACTGGGGCCAACGTCCTGACTTTC. Amino acid sequence: CASSQERGGWTGANVLTF.

This clonotype was detected only a few times. The rearrangement links TRBV10-3 to TRBJ2-7; 8 nucleotides align to TRBD1. The CDR3 spans 14 residues. V lost 5 bases, J lost 5 bases, and 8 bases stayed unmatched. Germline CDR1 reads ENHRY; CDR2 reads SYGVKD. This chain's CDR3 is CAISPGQGPNEQYF. The DNA for the CDR3 is TGTGCCATCAGTCCTGGACAGGGTCCCAACGAGCAGTACTTC.

The chain has TRBV21-1 and TRBJ1-1. TRBV21-1 is an annotated pseudogene. The CDR3 extends over 15 amino acids. The CDR3 DNA follows: TGTGCCAGCAGCAAAGAAGGAGAAGAGGACACTGAAGCTTTCTTT. It is translated as CASSKEGEEDTEAFF.

This chain links TRBV10-3 with TRBJ1-1; 8 bases are a match to TRBD1. After removal of 4 bases from V and 1 base from J, the junction contained 2 bases not matched to a gene. The CDR3 loop spans 14 amino acids. Germline V gene sequence: CDR1 ENHRY, CDR2 SYGVKD. Here the CDR3 reads CAISAGTGNTEAFF. The DNA of the CDR3 is TGTGCCATCAGTGCGGGGACAGGGAACACTGAAGCTTTCTTT.

Only a few counts were recorded for this clonotype. V gene TRBV12-3 or TRBV12-4 combines with J gene TRBJ1-2, with no clear D. CDR3 size: 13 residues. The V and J ends lost 7 bases and 6 bases respectively, with 15 bases between them. CDR3 loop: CASTLVGRNGYTF. DNA of the CDR3: TGTGCCAGCACCCTTGTGGGGAGGAATGGCTACACCTTC.

The chain has TRBV25-1 and TRBJ2-3, with 9 positions matching TRBD1. Germline trimming cut 4 bases from V and 4 bases from J; bases unmatched to any gene: 9. Germline V gene data show CDR1 as MGHDK and CDR2 as SYGVNS. The CDR3 loop spans 16 amino acids. DNA of the CDR3: TGTGCCAGCAGTGGGACAGGGGAAGGACGGTCAGATACGCAGTATTTT. Translating it yields CASSGTGEGRSDTQYF.

J is TRBJ2-5 and V is TRBV4-2; 7 bases agree with TRBD2. The CDR3 contains 14 residues. The V segment lost 1 base and the J segment 5 bases; nucleotides outside the gene matches: 4. Germline assignment: CDR1 LGHNA and CDR2 YNFKEQ. Written as DNA, the CDR3 is TGTGCCAGCAGCCAAGCGGGGGGATCGGAGACCCAGTACTTC. It yields the protein CASSQAGGSETQYF.

The CDR3 protein is CASSLRDRALLSPLHF. The CDR3 bases are TGTGCCAGCAGCCTCCGGGACAGGGCATTACTCTCACCCCTCCACTTT. This chain connects TRBV7-8 to TRBJ1-6; TRBD1 aligns across 9 bases. Germline CDR1 SGHVS, CDR2 FQNEAQ. The V gene end was trimmed by 5 bases and the J gene end by 10 bases; junction bases not matched to a gene: 12. This CDR3 contains 16 residues.

The table lists this clonotype with a few counts. The V and J genes are TRBV14 and TRBJ1-2; D uncertain. V was cut by 0 bases and J by 14 bases, with 16 bases left in between. Per the germline V gene, CDR1 is SGHDN and CDR2 is FVKESK. This CDR3 has 13 amino acids. The CDR3 here is CASSQEAEEPWTF. The CDR3 DNA reads as TGTGCCAGCAGCCAAGAGGCAGAGGAGCCCTGGACCTTC.

This rearrangement joins TRBV19 to TRBJ1-5; a weak D match, TRBD1 (5 bases). The CDR3 is made up of 13 amino acids. Germline V gene lookup returns CDR1 LNHDA and CDR2 SQIVND (reference sequence). Deletions cut 6 bases from V and 7 bases from J, with 13 bases between. CDR3 protein: CASRSQGRQPQHF. CDR3 in DNA: TGTGCCAGTAGATCGCAGGGCAGGCAGCCCCAGCATTTT.

The rearrangement joins TRBV7-2 to TRBJ2-1; a weak D match, TRBD2 (6 bases). Germline V lookup: CDR1 SGHTA, CDR2 FQGNSA. The CDR3 covers 15 residues. Trimming removed 4 bases from V and 9 bases from J, with 19 bases in between. As DNA, the CDR3 is TGTGCCAGCAGCTCCGCAGGGACTGCGGCTGGTGAGCAGTTCTTC. Encoded protein: CASSSAGTAAGEQFF.